The 12 T cell receptor beta chains listed next were all sequenced from one sample in a study of CD8 T cells in ankylosing spondylitis. TCRdb re-analysed the 5' RACE reads in MiXCR, keeping a single row per CDR3 protein. The data hold 40,000 or so distinct CDR3 sequences, with around 2.8% observed a single time. Sequencing was performed on blood, either unsorted or a sorted T cell fraction (not recorded which). The receptors originated from a male donor with ankylosing spondylitis or in good health (not recorded which).

This clonotype was picked up many times. The chain joins TRBV9 to TRBJ2-1; D might be TRBD2 (6 bases). Trimming left V 0 bases short and J 1 base short, with 11 bases between. Germline lookup yields CDR1 SGDLS and CDR2 YYNGEE. The CDR3 has 16 residues. The chain's CDR3 is CASSVAPGVSYNEQFF. The CDR3 nucleotides are TGTGCCAGCAGCGTAGCGCCGGGAGTTTCCTACAATGAGCAGTTCTTC.

This clonotype occurred many times. This chain connects TRBV9 to TRBJ2-7, with TRBD1 identical over 11 bases. The V segment lost 3 bases and the J segment 3 bases; nucleotides outside the gene matches: 2. Germline values: CDR1 SGDLS, CDR2 YYNGEE. The CDR3 is made up of 14 amino acids. CDR3 residues: CASSAGTGGYEQYF. DNA for the CDR3: TGTGCCAGCAGCGCCGGGACAGGGGGCTACGAGCAGTACTTC.

This clonotype was seen many times. J is TRBJ2-1 and V is TRBV9; weak D call: TRBD1 (6 bases). Trimming stripped 4 bases from V and 2 bases from J, with 13 bases between. CDR3 size: 15 residues. Germline V gene data show CDR1 as SGDLS and CDR2 as YYNGEE. The CDR3 nucleotides are TGTGCCAGCAGCACGGAACAGGGAGCCTACAATGAGCAGTTCTTC. It yields the protein CASSTEQGAYNEQFF.

This clonotype was found many times. The V gene is TRBV9, the J gene TRBJ2-2, with 7 bases matching TRBD1. The CDR3 is made up of 19 amino acids. V lost 4 bases and J lost 3; bases outside the gene matches: 18. Germline V CDR1 and CDR2: SGDLS, YYNGEE. For the CDR3, the DNA is TGTGCCAGCAGCCTTAATACACTCAACAGGGGACGCGACACCGGGGAGCTGTTTTTT. It is translated as CASSLNTLNRGRDTGELFF.

This clonotype was found many times. The chain couples TRBV9 to TRBJ2-3; 7 bases align to TRBD1. With 3 bases clipped from V and 2 bases from J, the junction kept 9 bases outside the gene matches. CDR3 size: 16 residues. Germline CDR1 and CDR2: SGDLS and YYNGEE. The CDR3 coding sequence is TGTGCCAGCAGCGGGGACAGAGTTTCTTTCACAGATACGCAGTATTTT. Translating gives CASSGDRVSFTDTQYF. The whole variable domain, remainder taken from reference TRBV9 and TRBJ2-3, is DSGVTQTPKHLITATGQRVTLRCSPRSGDLSVYWYQQSLDQGLQFLIQYYNGEERAKGNILERFSAQQFPDLHSELNLSSLELGDSALYFCASSGDRVSFTDTQYFGPGTRLTVL.

In its sample, this clonotype was seen many times. The gene calls are TRBV9 and TRBJ2-1, with 12 bases fitting TRBD2. The CDR3 runs 15 residues. CDR1 and CDR2 from the germline V gene are SGDLS and YYNGEE. Trimming took 5 bases from V and 10 from J; bases not matched to a gene: 10. This CDR3 is CASRELAGGPQEQFF. CDR3 coding DNA: TGTGCCAGCAGGGAGCTAGCGGGAGGGCCTCAGGAGCAGTTCTTC.

Many counts were recorded for this clonotype. The rearrangement uses TRBV9 and TRBJ1-6, with TRBD1 as a possible D gene (5 bases). The CDR3 has 16 amino acids. Germline-derived CDR1 and CDR2 are SGDLS and YYNGEE. V lost 4 bases, J lost 6 bases, and 17 bases lay in between. CDR3 coding DNA: TGTGCCAGCAGCTCGACAGCTGGTTACCTTAATTCACCCCTCCACTTT. Translated: CASSSTAGYLNSPLHF.

This clonotype was observed many times. V gene TRBV9 combines with J gene TRBJ2-5; tentatively, D is TRBD1 or TRBD2 (6 bases each). The germline V gene encodes CDR1 SGDLS and CDR2 YYNGEE. The CDR3 runs 15 residues. V lost 1 base, J lost 2 bases, and 12 bases lay in between. The CDR3 DNA sequence: TGTGCCAGCAGCGTAACAGGGAGGTTACAAGAGACCCAGTACTTC. Translation: CASSVTGRLQETQYF. The full variable domain, its missing parts supplied by reference TRBV9 and TRBJ2-5, is DSGVTQTPKHLITATGQRVTLRCSPRSGDLSVYWYQQSLDQGLQFLIQYYNGEERAKGNILERFSAQQFPDLHSELNLSSLELGDSALYFCASSVTGRLQETQYFGPGTRLLVL.

This clonotype was counted at least ten times. This sequence joins TRBV9 and TRBJ2-1; 13 bases match TRBD2. CDR1 is SGDLS, CDR2 YYNGEE, per germline. V lost 5 bases, J lost 7 bases, and 6 bases stayed unmatched. CDR3 length equals 15 residues. CDR3 nucleotides: TGTGCCAGCAGTAAGGGACTAGCGGGAAGAAATGAGCAGTTCTTC. Encoded protein: CASSKGLAGRNEQFF.

This clonotype has ten or more counts. The chain has TRBV9 and TRBJ2-1, with 10 bases that match TRBD2. This CDR3 spans 13 amino acids. Germline CDR1 reads SGDLS; CDR2 reads YYNGEE. Trimming removed 2 bases from V and 10 bases from J; junction bases left unmatched: 3. DNA for the CDR3: TGTGCCAGCAGCGTCCCTAGCGGGGGCGAGCAGTTCTTC. This sequence encodes CASSVPSGGEQFF.

This clonotype was detected many times. V is TRBV9 and J is TRBJ1-1, with unresolved D. In germline, CDR1 is SGDLS, CDR2 YYNGEE. V lost 0 bases, J lost 3 bases, and 9 bases lay in between. The CDR3 is 14 residues long. The CDR3 region is CASSVEASYTEAFF. The CDR3, as DNA: TGTGCCAGCAGCGTAGAGGCCAGTTACACTGAAGCTTTCTTT.

This clonotype was observed many times. The V call is TRBV9, the J call TRBJ2-2; D not certain. The CDR3 sequence is 15 residues long. Germline assignment: CDR1 SGDLS and CDR2 YYNGEE. V shed 0 bases and J shed 1 base, with 7 bases lying between them. The CDR3 nucleotides are TGTGCCAGCAGCGTAGGGGTAGTGAACACCGGGGAGCTGTTTTTT. Encoded protein: CASSVGVVNTGELFF.